Following are 5 T cell receptor beta chains from one sample sequenced in a study of Tregs in tolerant kidney transplant recipients. Only in-frame clones appear in the TCRdb table, and some are missing; sequencing was by immunoSEQ multiplex PCR. The table has under 100,000 clones, approximately 92% seen once. The sequencing input was CD8+ T cells from blood. Receptors were obtained from a human donor in good health.

V and J are TRBV6-5 and TRBJ2-5; 9 nucleotides line up with TRBD2. Trimming at V came to 0 bases and at J to 3 bases, leaving 2 bases not matched to a gene. CDR1 MNHEY and CDR2 SVGAGI come from the germline V gene. The CDR3 has 15 residues. CDR3 sequence: CASSYSPSGEETQYF. CDR3 nucleotides: TGTGCCAGCAGTTACTCTCCTAGCGGGGAAGAGACCCAGTACTTC.

The chain has TRBV7-6 and TRBJ2-2; 12 bases map to TRBD1. The CDR3 runs 17 residues. In germline, CDR1 is SGHVS, CDR2 FNYEAQ. With 6 bases clipped from V and 2 bases from J, the junction kept 7 bases outside the gene matches. CDR3 residues: CASRGTGGPHNTGELFF. CDR3 in DNA: TGTGCCAGCAGAGGGACAGGGGGCCCACATAACACCGGGGAGCTGTTTTTT. The whole variable domain, filled in from reference TRBV7-6 and TRBJ2-2, reads GAGVSQSPRYKVTKRGQDVALRCDPISGHVSLYWYRQALGQGPEFLTYFNYEAQQDKSGLPNDRFSAERPEGSISTLTIQRTEQRDSAMYRCASRGTGGPHNTGELFFGEGSRLTVL.

The chain recombines TRBV23-1 with TRBJ2-3; D not resolved. TRBV23-1 belongs to the ORF category, with a function that is uncertain. The CDR3 runs to 16 residues. V was trimmed by 0 bases and J by 0 bases, leaving 10 bases between them. The CDR3 spells CASSQSPTESTDTQYF. DNA of the CDR3: TGCGCCAGCAGTCAATCTCCGACCGAGAGCACAGATACGCAGTATTTT.

The chain has TRBV14 and TRBJ1-2; the D gene is possibly TRBD1 (5 bases). Germline lookup yields CDR1 SGHDN and CDR2 FVKESK. This CDR3 contains 15 residues. The germline V and J ends were trimmed by 1 base and 3 bases, with 12 bases remaining between them. This CDR3 reads CASSQVSSGHYGYTF. The CDR3 nucleotides are TGTGCCAGCAGCCAAGTAAGCTCAGGGCACTATGGCTACACCTTC.

This clone was seen a single time. This chain connects TRBV4-1 to TRBJ2-7; 9 bases fit TRBD2. V dropped 4 bases and J dropped 6; count of bases not matched to a gene: 10. This CDR3 is 15 amino acids long. CDR1 is MGHRA and CDR2 is YSYEKL in the germline V gene. CDR3: CASSLIGREGPEQYF. For the CDR3, the DNA is TGCGCCAGCAGCCTTATCGGGCGGGAGGGCCCCGAGCAGTACTTC.